This T cell receptor beta chain was captured by sequencing in a study of identical twins. Findings of the study overall: Out-of-frame beta chain sequences displayed weaker excess sharing between twins.

The CDR3 spans 14 residues. V shed 3 bases and J shed 4 bases, with 10 bases lying between them. The germline V gene has CDR1 KGHDR and CDR2 SFDVKD. Regarding this clonotype: The antigen remains undetermined.

cDNA molecules carried unique molecular identifiers, and template switching added a universal primer site. In TCRdb, the 5' RACE reads were re-called with MiXCR into one record per CDR3 protein. The table records about 890,000 distinct CDR3 sequences, more than 9% of them present only once. These data were also filed under a second study, of yellow fever vaccine responses in identical twins.

The gene calls are TRBV24-1 and TRBJ2-3, with unresolved D. The receptor was isolated from a woman aged 18-29 years in good health. Source material: PBMCs. The CDR3 sequence is CATSDPSLPDTQYF. CDR3 bases: TGTGCCACCAGTGATCCCAGCCTCCCAGATACGCAGTATTTT.